Below are 21 T cell receptor beta chains sequenced from a single sample in a study of tumor-infiltrating lymphocytes in primary liver carcinoma. cDNA specific to TCR beta was made from roughly 500 ng of total RNA, with a constant-region primer employed for priming. Slightly modified ARM-PCR, run as three nested multiplex PCR rounds, produced the TCR beta libraries. The two initial PCR rounds, nine to eleven cycles each, used TRBV1-TRBV30 forward and C-beta reverse primers. TCRdb itself ran the multiplex PCR reads through MiXCR, one entry per CDR3 protein. Here the sample spans some 50,000 distinct CDR3 sequences, 70% to 85% being singletons. The roughly 17-31 mg bulk tissue piece was not sorted before simultaneous RNA and DNA extraction. The sample was liver tumor tissue from sampling region 5. Subset in this sample: tumor region T5, tumor centre. The receptors stem from a middle-aged man with primary liver carcinoma and hepatitis B virus infection.

Notes on this clonotype: One end of the junction does not line up with germline, which may come from a read error. The V call is TRBV4-2, the J call TRBJ2-1, with 10 positions matching TRBD2. The CDR3 covers 16 residues. CDR1 LGHNA and CDR2 YNFKEQ come from the germline V gene. CDR3 bases: TGTGCCAGCAGCGTAACCGGGACTAGCGAAGACAATAAGCAGTTCTTC. Translation gives CASSVTGTSEDNKQFF.

This rearrangement joins TRBV29-1 to TRBJ2-2; D may be TRBD1 (6 bases). CDR1 and CDR2 (germline): SQVTM, ANQGSEA. Trimming removed 8 bases at V and 0 bases at J, with 16 bases between. This CDR3 region has 15 residues. The CDR3 DNA reads as TGCAGCCTCGAGACGGGACACTCGAACACCGGGGAGCTGTTTTTT. It is translated as CSLETGHSNTGELFF.

The gene calls are TRBV12-3 or TRBV12-4 and TRBJ2-7, with D possibly matching TRBD1 (7 bases). With 3 bases removed from V and 10 bases from J, the gap between germline ends came to 13 bases. The CDR3 runs 12 residues. CDR3 in amino acids: CASSFRGAVQYF. Written as DNA, the CDR3 is TGTGCCAGCAGTTTCAGGGGGGCGGTACAGTACTTC.

Regarding this clonotype: A much bigger clone sits one base away, suggesting this may be a read error. V is TRBV11-1 and J is TRBJ2-7; tentatively, D is TRBD1 (6 bases). Looked up from germline, CDR1 is SGHAT and CDR2 is FQDESV (reference sequence). This CDR3 has 16 amino acids. CDR3 bases: TGTGCCAGCAACTTAGTGGGGGCAGGTTACTCCTACGAGCAGTACTTC. Encoded protein: CASNLVGAGYSYEQYF. Together with reference TRBV11-1 and TRBJ2-7, the CDR3 gives the full variable domain: EAEVAQSPRYKITEKSQAVAFWCDPISGHATLYWYRQILGQGPELLVQFQDESVVDDSQLPKDRFSAERLKGVDSTLKIQPAELGDSAMYLCASNLVGAGYSYEQYFGPGTRLTVT.

This clonotype was seen just once. One end of the junction does not line up with germline, which may come from a read error. The V gene is TRBV13, the J gene TRBJ2-7; possible D gene TRBD2, 5 bases. This CDR3 comprises 15 residues. Germline V CDR1 and CDR2: PRHDT, FYEKMQ (reference sequence). CDR3 nucleotide sequence: TGTACCAGCAACTTAGTCAGCGGCGAGGTTTACGAGCAGTACTTC. It encodes CTSNLVSGEVYEQYF. Using reference TRBV13 and TRBJ2-7 for the parts outside the CDR3, the full variable domain is AAGVIQSPRHLIKEKRETATLKCYPIPRHDTVYWYQQGPGQDPQFLISFYEKMQSDKGSIPDRFSAQQFSDYHSELNMSSLELGDSALYFCTSNLVSGEVYEQYFGPGTRLTVT.

This clonotype was observed a single time. The germline gene is not matched at one end of the junction; a read error may be the cause. The chain has TRBV4-1 and TRBJ2-2; no reliable D call. Germline V gene lookup returns CDR1 MGHRA and CDR2 YSYEKL. CDR3 size: 14 residues. In nucleotides, the CDR3 is TGCGCCACCGGACCCGGCCCGAACACTGGGGAGCTGTTTTTT. Protein sequence: CATGPGPNTGELFF.

As concerns this clonotype: One junction end does not reproduce the germline sequence, and a read error may be involved. This chain links TRBV7-8 with TRBJ2-1; D may be TRBD2 (5 bases). The CDR3 loop spans 15 amino acids. CDR1 and CDR2 (germline): SGHVS, FQNEAQ. DNA of the CDR3: TGTGCCAGCAGCCCAGGATTAGCGTATTACAATGAGCAATTCTTC. The encoded protein is CASSPGLAYYNEQFF.

Concerning this clonotype itself: Given a much more abundant clone one base away, this may be a read error. The rearrangement uses TRBV6-5 and TRBJ2-2, with D maybe TRBD2 (6 bases). The CDR3 is 15 residues long. The V gene's germline CDR1 is MNHEY and CDR2 SVGAGI. This chain's CDR3 is CASSYSRGSGGKLFF. CDR3 coding DNA: TGTGCCAGCAGTTACTCGAGAGGGAGCGGCGGGAAGCTGTTTTTT.

At least ten counts were recorded for this clonotype. J is TRBJ2-5 and V is TRBV6-1; D could derive from TRBD1 or TRBD2 (5 bases each). The CDR3 consists of 11 residues. CDR1 MNHNS and CDR2 SASEGT come from the germline V gene. Trimming removed 4 bases from V and 5 bases from J, with 5 bases in between. CDR3 protein: CASSGGETQYF. CDR3 DNA sequence: TGTGCCAGCAGTGGGGGGGAGACCCAGTACTTC.

On this clonotype itself: Relative to the germline gene, one junction end is altered; a read error may explain this. The V gene is TRBV5-6, the J gene TRBJ2-5; weak D call: TRBD2 (6 bases). The CDR3 loop spans 15 amino acids. Germline V gene sequence: CDR1 SGHDT, CDR2 YYEEEE. The CDR3 DNA sequence: TGTGCCAGCAGGTTGGAGGGGTTAGGTCTTAGGACCCAGTACTTC. This sequence encodes CASRLEGLGLRTQYF.

Of note for this clonotype: The junction and the germline gene differ at one end; a read error may be behind it. The chain is built from TRBV5-1 and TRBJ2-2; maybe TRBD2 (5 bases). Germline V gives CDR1 SGHRS, CDR2 YFSETQ. There are 14 residues in the CDR3. The CDR3 coding sequence is TGCGCCAGCAGTCGGTCCAAACAACCCGGGGAGTTGTTTTTT. This encodes CASSRSKQPGELFF.

A remark on this clonotype: A read error may account for a junction end that differs from germline. The rearrangement joins TRBV7-9 to TRBJ2-7, with D perhaps matching TRBD2 (6 bases). There are 15 residues in the CDR3. Germline loops: CDR1 SEHNR, CDR2 FQNEAQ (reference sequence). The CDR3 spells CTSSSGKGGIHKQYF. In nucleotides, the CDR3 is TGTACCAGCAGCTCTGGGAAGGGAGGAATCCACAAGCAGTACTTC.

This rearrangement joins TRBV11-2 to TRBJ2-7; possible D gene TRBD2, 6 bases. V was trimmed by 2 bases and J by 4 bases, leaving 27 bases between them. The germline gives CDR1 SGHAT, CDR2 FQNNGV. CDR3 length equals 19 residues. The DNA of the CDR3 is TGTGCCAGCAGCTTAATTACTAGCTGGAGGGCCGGCCCTCCTTACGAGCAGTACTTC. The encoded protein is CASSLITSWRAGPPYEQYF. Filled out from reference TRBV11-2 and TRBJ2-7, the complete variable domain reads EAGVAQSPRYKIIEKRQSVAFWCNPISGHATLYWYQQILGQGPKLLIQFQNNGVVDDSQLPKDRFSAERLKGVDSTLKIQPAKLEDSAVYLCASSLITSWRAGPPYEQYFGPGTRLTVT.

As concerns this clonotype: A read error may produce the germline difference seen at one junction end. This chain joins TRBV20-1 and TRBJ2-3; 7 bases fit TRBD2. The CDR3 is 12 amino acids. CDR1 and CDR2 from the germline V gene are DFQATT and SNEGSKA (reference sequence). CDR3 DNA sequence: TGCAATGCTGACCGGGGGGCAGATACGCAGTATTTT. Amino acids: CNADRGADTQYF.

As for this clonotype: The germline gene is not matched at one end of the junction; a read error may be the cause. This chain links TRBV6-2 or TRBV6-3 with TRBJ2-5, with 8 positions matching TRBD2. Germline V gives CDR1 MNHEY, CDR2 SVGEGT. This CDR3 has 14 residues. CDR3 DNA sequence: TGTGCCAGCGGCCCCGGACTAGCCCAAGAGACCCAGTGCTTC. It is translated as CASGPGLAQETQCF.

At least ten counts were recorded for this clonotype. The chain is built from TRBV4-2 and TRBJ2-2; D gene uncertain. CDR1 and CDR2 (germline): LGHNA, YNFKEQ. The CDR3 runs to 14 residues. V lost 0 bases to trimming and J lost 1 base, with 3 bases between them. The CDR3 sequence: CASSQDWNTGELFF. CDR3 coding DNA: TGTGCCAGCAGCCAAGATTGGAACACCGGGGAGCTGTTTTTT.

Notes on this clonotype: A read error is possible here, since a much larger clone lies one base away. The chain recombines TRBV5-1 with TRBJ2-2; 10 bases align to TRBD2. Germline assignment: CDR1 SGHRS and CDR2 YFSETQ. The CDR3 contains 16 residues. The V gene end was trimmed by 5 bases and the J gene end by 4 bases; junction bases not matched to a gene: 8. CDR3 sequence: CASSSSGSVSTGELFF. The CDR3 DNA is TGCGCCAGCAGTTCTAGCGGGAGTGTGAGCACCGGGGAGCTGTTTTTT.

As regards this clonotype: At one of its ends the junction is not consistent with the germline gene, which may arise from a read error. CDR3 sequence reads: CVSSQSGTSGDNEQFF. CDR3 DNA sequence: TGCGTCAGCAGCCAATCCGGGACTAGTGGTGACAATGAGCAGTTTTTC. V usage is TRBV4-1 and J usage is TRBJ2-1, with 8 nucleotides matching TRBD2. The CDR3 contains 16 residues. CDR1 and CDR2 (germline): MGHRA, YSYEKL.

About this clonotype: The germline gene is not matched at one end of the junction; a read error may be the cause. The chain recombines TRBV6-5 with TRBJ2-1, with TRBD2 matching over 11 bases. The V gene's germline CDR1 is MNHEY and CDR2 SVGAGI. The CDR3 has 16 amino acids. The CDR3 spells CASSPTSGRNHNEQLF. The CDR3 DNA sequence: TGTGCCAGCAGTCCTACTAGCGGGAGAAATCACAATGAGCAGCTCTTC.

This clonotype was seen a handful of times. The rearrangement links TRBV28 to TRBJ2-1, with D hard to call. CDR1 MDHEN and CDR2 SYDVKM come from the germline V gene. V lost 2 bases, J lost 2 bases, and 7 bases lay in between. The CDR3 spans 14 residues. The CDR3 sequence is CASSLPGTYNEQFF. In DNA form, the CDR3 reads TGTGCCAGCAGTTTACCAGGTACCTACAATGAGCAGTTCTTC.

This clonotype was detected ten times or more. The chain has TRBV30 and TRBJ1-1; no clear D gene. Trimming took off 0 bases at V and 14 bases at J, with 16 bases between the two ends. CDR1 GTSNPN and CDR2 SVGIG come from the germline V gene (reference sequence). The CDR3 length is 12 residues. For the CDR3, the DNA is TGTGCCTGGAGTGTAGACGGACGTAGTTCATTCTTT. Protein sequence: CAWSVDGRSSFF.